The entry below gives a single T cell receptor (beta chain) sequence along with its context. The data derive from a study of cytotoxic CD8 clonotypes in ibrutinib-treated CLL. Study-wide background: Responses: around 24 partial, 2 complete; after median roughly 68 months, roughly 14 stayed remitted, approximately twelve progressed.

This CDR3 is built from 14 residues. The germline V gene has CDR1 SEHNR and CDR2 FQNEAQ (reference sequence). V trimming: 8 bases; J trimming: 5 bases; junction bases outside the gene matches: 7. The method was immunoSEQ multiplex PCR; TCRdb's version includes in-frame clones alone and lacks a portion of them. The table has 250,000 or so clones, 70% seen once. The receptor was derived from a human donor with chronic lymphocytic leukemia. Here the sequenced sample was PBMCs, taken after 24 months of ibrutinib treatment. This chain uses TRBV7-9 with TRBJ2-1, with 9 bases fitting TRBD1. The CDR3 nucleotides read TGTGCCAGCTTCCGGGACAGGGAAAACAATGAGCAGTTCTTC. The encoded protein is CASFRDRENNEQFF.